This T cell receptor beta chain was obtained from a study of Graves' ophthalmopathy and Graves' hyperthyroidism. Notes on the study in general: Progression of ophthalmopathy was predicted by the model with 65% to 71% sensitivity and 72% to 85% specificity. Blood samples also showed most expanded thyroid clonotypes exceeding 0.001 frequency.

Exclusion criteria comprised other autoimmune diseases, uncontrolled infections, pregnancy or lactation in patients. This clonotype was detected ten times or more. The antigen is unknown. RNA transcripts were the template, and TCR beta CDR3 regions were amplified from them. Following a first-round RT-PCR that used HTBI primers, a second-round multiplex PCR was carried out. TCRdb passed the multiplex PCR reads through MiXCR, listing each CDR3 protein once. Here the sample spans about 590,000 distinct CDR3 sequences, under 45% being singletons. Trimming shortened V by 6 bases and J by 0 bases, and 9 bases separated the two germline ends. CDR1 and CDR2 from the germline V gene are SQVTM and ANQGSEA. There are 14 residues in the CDR3.

The sequenced sample was peripheral blood or thyroid tissue (not recorded which). The TCR comes from an adult man with Graves' hyperthyroidism. The chain recombines TRBV29-1 with TRBJ2-6; D is unresolved. Here the CDR3 reads CSVAQFSGANVLTF. In DNA, the CDR3 is TGCAGCGTCGCACAGTTCTCTGGGGCCAACGTCCTGACTTTC.